This TCR beta chain emerged from a study of cytomegalovirus exposure and HLA in healthy donors. The donors were members of the roughly 120-subject validation cohort (separate from the approximately 670-subject first cohort). TCRdb's table, derived via immunoSEQ multiplex PCR, lists solely in-frame clones and lacks some. The sample yields hundreds of thousands of clones, around four fifths seen once. The CDR3 has 15 amino acids. Germline V CDR1 and CDR2: SGDLS, YYNGEE. The V gene is TRBV9, the J gene TRBJ1-3; no reliable D call. The J call is doubtful: the DNA matches TRBJ2-2 better. Source material: PBMCs. The origin of this receptor is a woman under 30 in good health and CMV-seronegative. The DNA of the CDR3 is TGTGCCAGCAGCGTAGCCCCCCCGGGCGCCGGGGAGCTGTTTTTT. Its translation: CASSVAPPGAGELFF.